The rows below give T cell receptor beta chains drawn from one sample of a study of blood T cell repertoires in COVID-19. Method: immunoSEQ multiplex PCR; TCRdb's copy keeps in-frame clones and lacks some. Here the sample spans some 300,000 clones, just under 90% being singletons. The sample was peripheral blood. Every receptor here comes from a woman aged 45-59 years with COVID-19, enrolled during active disease. Both conserved end residues are part of each CDR3. A D gene is named only where the DNA matches it firmly. Where a row states a size, it is once, few, many or the class of an expanded clone; other rows omit it.

d_call	v_call	clone_size	j_call	cdr3_aa	cdr3_nt
TRBD1	TRBV5-6	-	TRBJ2-7	CASSWDRGSSYEQYF	TGTGCCAGCAGCTGGGACAGGGGCAGCTCCTACGAGCAGTACTTC
-	TRBV6-5	-	TRBJ1-5	CASRGGNSNQPQHF	TGTGCCAGCAGGGGGGGGAATAGCAATCAGCCCCAGCATTTT
-	TRBV7-2	-	TRBJ2-5	CASSLGVGRGETQYF	TGTGCCAGCAGCTTAGGAGTCGGCCGGGGGGAGACCCAGTACTTC
TRBD2	TRBV19	-	TRBJ2-5	CASSRTSGTAKTQYF	TGTGCCAGTAGTAGGACTAGCGGGACTGCGAAGACCCAGTACTTC
TRBD1	TRBV5-1	-	TRBJ1-2	CASSFLDREDGYTF	TGCGCCAGCAGCTTCCTGGACAGGGAGGATGGCTACACCTTC
-	TRBV4-2	-	TRBJ2-2	CASSQDSGTNTGELFF	TGTGCCAGCAGCCAAGATAGCGGCACGAACACCGGGGAGCTGTTTTTT
-	TRBV11-2	-	TRBJ2-2	CASSSPGLNTGELFF	TGTGCCAGCAGCTCCCCAGGCTTGAACACCGGGGAGCTGTTTTTT
-	TRBV5-1	-	TRBJ2-1	CASSLGGGAYNEQFF	TGCGCCAGCAGCTTGGGCGGGGGCGCCTACAATGAGCAGTTCTTC
TRBD1	TRBV7-8	-	TRBJ2-7	CASSLDRDEQYF	TGTGCCAGCAGCTTGGACAGGGACGAGCAGTACTTC
TRBD1	TRBV19	-	TRBJ1-2	CASRGTVNYGYTF	TGTGCCAGTAGAGGGACAGTTAACTATGGCTACACCTTC
TRBD1	TRBV10-2	-	TRBJ1-2	CASSEGGTGPYGYTF	TGCGCCAGCAGTGAGGGGGGGACAGGGCCCTATGGCTACACCTTC
-	TRBV4-2	-	TRBJ2-5	CASSQGSAETQYF	TGTGCCAGCAGCCAAGGCAGCGCAGAGACCCAGTACTTC
TRBD1	TRBV6-6	-	TRBJ1-4	CAYRDRVHEKLFF	TGTGCCTACCGGGACAGGGTTCATGAAAAACTGTTTTTT
TRBD1	TRBV5-1	-	TRBJ2-1	CASSGTGSSEQFF	TGCGCCAGCTCCGGGACAGGGTCTTCTGAGCAGTTCTTC
TRBD2	TRBV11-3	-	TRBJ2-7	CASSRLAGAYEQYF	TGTGCCAGCAGTCGACTAGCGGGAGCCTACGAGCAGTACTTC
TRBD1	TRBV11-2	-	TRBJ2-2	CASSFLFGQGAVGTGELFF	TGTGCCAGCAGCTTTTTATTCGGACAGGGGGCAGTGGGGACCGGGGAGCTGTTTTTT
-	TRBV6-6	-	TRBJ2-1	CASSPLVEQFF	TGTGCCAGCAGTCCCCTCGTGGAGCAGTTCTTC
-	TRBV28	-	TRBJ2-1	CASRPLQGGRYNEQFF	TGTGCCAGCAGACCTCTACAGGGGGGGCGTTACAATGAGCAGTTCTTC
-	TRBV21-1	-	TRBJ1-1	CASSPTGGPRAFF	TGTGCCAGCAGCCCTACGGGGGGCCCTAGGGCTTTCTTT
TRBD1	TRBV7-9	-	TRBJ1-1	CASSRDSRKDEAFF	TGTGCCAGCAGCCGGGACAGTCGGAAAGATGAAGCTTTCTTT
-	TRBV18	-	TRBJ2-2	CASSPTGPGELFF	TGTGCCAGCTCACCAACAGGGCCCGGGGAGCTGTTTTTT
-	TRBV5-1	-	TRBJ1-1	CASSLGTYTNTEAFF	TGCGCCAGCAGCTTGGGGACTTATACGAACACTGAAGCTTTCTTT
TRBD1	TRBV19	-	TRBJ1-3	CASSWGSGTAPGNTIYF	TGTGCCAGTAGCTGGGGATCGGGGACAGCACCCGGAAACACCATATATTTT
TRBD1	TRBV4-1	-	TRBJ1-1	CASSHPGGGTEAFF	TGCGCCAGCAGCCACCCAGGGGGAGGCACTGAAGCTTTCTTT
-	TRBV7-9	-	TRBJ2-1	CASSLHDRSGWDNEQFF	TGTGCCAGCAGCTTACACGACCGTTCGGGGTGGGACAATGAGCAGTTCTTC
TRBD2	TRBV2	-	TRBJ2-1	CASRASGSYEQFF	TGTGCCAGCAGGGCTAGCGGGAGTTATGAGCAGTTCTTC
TRBD1	TRBV4-3	once	TRBJ2-1	CASSQDWRRDSSYNEQFF	TGCGCCAGCAGCCAAGATTGGCGCCGGGACAGCTCCTACAATGAGCAGTTCTTC
TRBD2	TRBV11-2	-	TRBJ2-6	CASSLLLAGASGANVLTF	TGTGCCAGCAGCTTACTCCTAGCGGGAGCCTCTGGGGCCAACGTCCTGACTTTC
-	TRBV5-1	-	TRBJ2-3	CASSPSQQGRDTQYF	TGCGCCAGCAGCCCGAGCCAACAGGGTCGAGATACGCAGTATTTT
-	TRBV6-2/TRBV6-3	-	TRBJ1-2	CASSYTRLPDGYTF	TGTGCCAGCAGTTACACGCGTCTTCCCGATGGCTACACCTTC
TRBD1	TRBV29-1	-	TRBJ2-7	CSVEDRGRGEQYF	TGCAGCGTTGAGGACAGGGGCCGCGGCGAGCAGTACTTC
-	TRBV30	-	TRBJ1-1	CAWNLGGASDTEAFF	TGTGCCTGGAACCTAGGGGGGGCCAGCGACACTGAAGCTTTCTTT
-	TRBV29-1	-	TRBJ2-1	CSVSQYNEQFF	TGCAGCGTAAGTCAGTACAATGAGCAGTTCTTC
TRBD2	TRBV29-1	-	TRBJ2-2	CSVQLAGGRGTGELFF	TGCAGCGTTCAACTAGCGGGAGGCCGGGGCACCGGGGAGCTGTTTTTT
TRBD2	TRBV6-1	once	TRBJ2-2	CASSEVAGVGTGELFF	TGTGCCAGCAGTGAGGTAGCGGGAGTTGGCACCGGGGAGCTGTTTTTT
-	TRBV4-3	-	TRBJ1-6	CASSQGSSPLHF	TGCGCCAGCAGCCAGGGGAGTTCACCCCTCCACTTT
TRBD2	TRBV7-8	-	TRBJ2-3	CASSVRTSGTTDTQYF	TGTGCCAGCAGCGTACGGACTAGCGGGACCACAGATACGCAGTATTTT
-	TRBV3-1/TRBV3-2	-	TRBJ2-5	CASSHGDLETQYF	TGTGCCAGCAGCCACGGGGACTTAGAGACCCAGTACTTC
TRBD2	TRBV5-1	-	TRBJ2-7	CASSPTSGSSYEQYF	TGCGCCAGCAGCCCCACTAGCGGGAGTTCCTACGAGCAGTACTTC
-	TRBV28	-	TRBJ1-1	CASSFTRQGGTEAFF	TGTGCCAGCAGTTTCACGCGGCAGGGCGGCACTGAAGCTTTCTTT
TRBD2	TRBV5-4	-	TRBJ2-2	CASSHGLAGGPGELFF	TGTGCCAGCAGCCACGGACTAGCGGGAGGCCCCGGGGAGCTGTTTTTT
-	TRBV19	once	TRBJ2-4	CATQGGRAKNIQYF	TGTGCCACCCAGGGGGGAAGGGCCAAAAACATTCAGTACTTC
-	TRBV4-2	-	TRBJ1-6	CASSQDPQVLSSYNSPLHF	TGTGCCAGCAGCCAAGATCCCCAGGTTCTTAGCTCCTATAATTCACCCCTCCACTTT
TRBD1	TRBV24-1	once	TRBJ2-2	CATSDRTGGAGELFF	TGTGCCACCAGTGATCGGACAGGGGGGGCCGGGGAGCTGTTTTTT
TRBD1	TRBV19	once	TRBJ2-7	CASSISRTGSEQYF	TGTGCCAGTAGTATTTCCCGGACAGGGAGCGAGCAGTACTTC
-	TRBV12-3/TRBV12-4	once	TRBJ2-7	CASSLGEWRYF	TGTGCCAGCAGTTTAGGGGAGTGGAGGTACTTC
-	TRBV5-1	-	TRBJ1-5	CASSLVPDQPQHF	TGCGCCAGCAGCTTGGTTCCGGATCAGCCCCAGCATTTT
-	TRBV3-1/TRBV3-2	-	TRBJ2-3	CASSQDHKDTQYF	TGTGCCAGCAGCCAAGATCACAAAGATACGCAGTATTTT
TRBD1	TRBV30	-	TRBJ1-5	CAWSVQGSQPQHF	TGTGCCTGGAGTGTACAGGGGAGTCAGCCCCAGCATTTT
-	TRBV4-2	-	TRBJ2-1	CASSILGSRREQFF	TGTGCCAGCAGCATTCTGGGCAGCAGGCGTGAGCAGTTCTTC
-	TRBV4-1	-	TRBJ2-6	CASSPTGAGANVLTF	TGCGCCAGCAGCCCTACGGGGGCTGGGGCCAACGTCCTGACTTTC
-	TRBV4-3	-	TRBJ1-1	CASSQDGEGVGAKQEAFF	TGCGCCAGCAGCCAAGATGGGGAGGGGGTCGGGGCTAAACAAGAAGCTTTCTTT
TRBD1	TRBV28	-	TRBJ1-2	CASSLLGQGNYGYTF	TGTGCCAGCAGTTTACTAGGACAGGGGAACTATGGCTACACCTTC
-	TRBV6-2/TRBV6-3	-	TRBJ2-1	CASSYTYNEQFF	TGTGCCAGCAGTTACACATACAATGAGCAGTTCTTC
TRBD2	TRBV29-1	-	TRBJ2-7	CSVLELAATYEQYF	TGCAGCGTTCTTGAGCTAGCGGCAACCTACGAGCAGTACTTC
-	TRBV21-1	-	TRBJ2-1	CASSKDPTSYNEQFF	TGTGCCAGCAGCAAAGACCCGACATCCTACAATGAGCAGTTCTTC
-	TRBV6-2/TRBV6-3	-	TRBJ2-3	CASSPIVSGDTQYF	TGTGCCAGCAGCCCCATTGTCTCGGGAGATACGCAGTATTTT
-	TRBV29-1	-	TRBJ1-4	CSVEEGLEKLFF	TGCAGCGTTGAAGAGGGACTCGAAAAACTGTTTTTT
-	TRBV27	-	TRBJ2-1	CASSPRQLYNEQFF	TGTGCCAGCAGTCCCCGACAGTTATACAATGAGCAGTTCTTC